This T cell receptor beta chain was recovered during a study of blood T cell repertoires in COVID-19. Participants had their cohort set by participant-reported clinical history. The authors' processing: Counts of nucleated cells, estimated from reference gene primer amplification, were obtained. Produced via immunoSEQ multiplex PCR; TCRdb's table is partial and in-frame only. Clone size and V and J calls were adopted from that table, with D and trimming inferred from the DNA. The sample has a few hundred thousand clones; under 95% are singletons. The CDR3 loop spans 13 amino acids. Germline V gene lookup returns CDR1 MNHEY and CDR2 SMNVEV (reference sequence). The V segment lost 6 bases and the J segment 8 bases; nucleotides outside the gene matches: 7. This clone was detected only a few times.

The TCR originated in a woman aged 25-40 years who had recovered from COVID-19. The sample consisted of PBMCs or T cells enriched from blood (not recorded which). The V gene is TRBV27, the J gene TRBJ1-2; 9 nucleotides line up with TRBD1. Here the CDR3 DNA reads TGTGCCAGCAGACCGACAGGGGGAGGGGGCTACACCTTC. Amino acid sequence: CASRPTGGGGYTF.